This is a list of T cell receptor beta chains from one sample in a study of identical twins' blood T cells. Using its own MiXCR run on the 5' RACE reads, TCRdb lists one record per CDR3 protein. Of 400,000 or so distinct CDR3 sequences in the sample, about 28% were seen once. The sequencing input was PBMCs. All receptors come from a woman aged 18-55 years in good health. Both conserved end residues are part of each CDR3. Each record gives: D gene, J gene, V gene, clone size, CDR3 protein, CDR3 DNA. The D gene is left open where the match is weak. Size is stated for part of the rows, as once, few or many counts, or as a class when the clone is expanded.

TRBD2	TRBJ2-2	TRBV20-1	.	CSARPSGIGELFF	TGCAGTGCTCGACCAAGCGGGATCGGGGAGCTGTTTTTT
.	TRBJ2-3	TRBV6-1	.	CASSVVVVTGTDTQYF	TGTGCCAGCAGCGTAGTTGTGGTGACTGGCACAGATACGCAGTATTTT
.	TRBJ1-3	TRBV11-2	few	CASSLEGHYSTIYF	TGTGCCAGCAGCTTAGAGGGACATTATTCCACCATATATTTT
.	TRBJ2-7	TRBV3-1	.	CASSPTTGSYEQYF	TGTGCCAGCAGCCCGACCACAGGTTCCTACGAGCAGTACTTC
.	TRBJ2-7	TRBV6-2/TRBV6-3	.	CASSYPQYEQYF	TGTGCCAGCAGTTATCCGCAATACGAGCAGTACTTC
.	TRBJ2-1	TRBV29-1	many	CSVEDNQDSEQFF	TGCAGCGTTGAAGATAATCAGGACAGTGAGCAGTTCTTC
.	TRBJ1-2	TRBV6-5	.	CASTPRTGYGYTF	TGTGCCAGCACCCCACGCACAGGGTACGGCTACACCTTC
TRBD1	TRBJ2-3	TRBV5-1	.	CASSFGDRATDTQYF	TGCGCCAGCAGCTTCGGGGACAGGGCCACAGATACGCAGTATTTT
TRBD1	TRBJ2-7	TRBV18	.	CASSVTTGTGYEQYF	TGTGCCAGCTCAGTGACAACCGGGACAGGGTACGAGCAGTACTTC
.	TRBJ1-1	TRBV9	.	CASSPRGQEAFF	TGTGCCAGCAGCCCCCGAGGACAGGAAGCTTTCTTT
.	TRBJ1-3	TRBV6-6	.	CASETGRENTIYF	TGTGCCAGTGAAACAGGGAGGGAAAACACCATATATTTT
.	TRBJ1-2	TRBV19	.	CASSTFGQPYGYTF	TGTGCCAGTAGTACCTTTGGACAGCCCTATGGCTACACCTTC
.	TRBJ1-2	TRBV19	.	CASRKDGPYGYTF	TGTGCCAGCAGAAAGGACGGGCCCTATGGCTACACCTTC
TRBD2	TRBJ2-1	TRBV29-1	.	CSVSGRLSYNEQFF	TGCAGCGTTTCCGGGAGGCTCTCCTACAATGAGCAGTTCTTC
.	TRBJ1-2	TRBV20-1	.	CSAISQGNYGYTF	TGCAGTGCTATCAGTCAGGGGAACTATGGCTACACCTTC
TRBD2	TRBJ2-2	TRBV11-2	few	CASSLVVAGNTGELFF	TGTGCCAGCAGCTTAGTGGTAGCGGGGAACACCGGGGAGCTGTTTTTT
TRBD1	TRBJ1-1	TRBV28	.	CASSTGTGVLGTEAFF	TGTGCCAGCAGTACCGGGACAGGGGTCCTCGGCACTGAAGCTTTCTTT
.	TRBJ1-5	TRBV14	.	CASSQDRRQKISNQPQHF	TGTGCCAGCAGCCAAGATCGTAGGCAGAAAATTAGCAATCAGCCCCAGCATTTT
.	TRBJ2-1	TRBV29-1	.	CSARNRASLLYNEQFF	TGCAGCGCCAGAAACAGGGCATCTCTTCTTTACAATGAGCAGTTCTTC
.	TRBJ1-2	TRBV29-1	.	CGVVLGVSYGYTF	TGCGGCGTTGTACTCGGGGTATCCTATGGCTACACCTTC
.	TRBJ2-7	TRBV20-1	.	CSARDWLARDYEQYF	TGCAGTGCTAGAGATTGGCTAGCGAGAGACTACGAGCAGTACTTC
.	TRBJ1-1	TRBV29-1	few	CSVDYRSEAFF	TGCAGCGTTGACTACAGAAGTGAAGCTTTCTTT
TRBD1	TRBJ1-1	TRBV12-5	few	CASGLRGQNEAFF	TGTGCTAGTGGTTTGAGGGGACAGAATGAAGCTTTCTTT
TRBD1	TRBJ2-7	TRBV27	few	CASSLTGKLEQYF	TGTGCCAGCAGCCTGACAGGGAAGCTCGAGCAGTACTTC
.	TRBJ2-3	TRBV11-2	.	CASTRVAGTDTQYF	TGTGCCAGCACACGCGTAGCGGGCACAGATACGCAGTATTTT
.	TRBJ1-4	TRBV12-3/TRBV12-4	.	CASSSGVEKLFF	TGTGCCAGCAGTTCAGGGGTTGAAAAACTGTTTTTT
TRBD1	TRBJ1-2	TRBV28	.	CASSPGTGGLGGYTF	TGTGCCAGCAGTCCAGGGACAGGGGGTTTAGGTGGCTACACCTTC
.	TRBJ1-1	TRBV10-3	.	CAISEGRYEAFF	TGTGCCATCAGTGAAGGCAGGTATGAAGCTTTCTTT
.	TRBJ1-1	TRBV7-2	.	CASSLAMGAVEAFF	TGTGCCAGCAGCTTAGCGATGGGTGCGGTTGAAGCTTTCTTT
.	TRBJ1-2	TRBV29-1	.	CSVEDPSYGYTF	TGCAGCGTTGAAGATCCATCCTATGGCTACACCTTC
TRBD1	TRBJ1-2	TRBV5-6	.	CASSLVGDRVNGYTF	TGTGCCAGCAGCTTGGTCGGGGACAGGGTGAATGGCTACACCTTC
.	TRBJ1-1	TRBV19	few	CASTIQGVNTEAFF	TGTGCCAGTACCATACAGGGAGTGAACACTGAAGCTTTCTTT
.	TRBJ1-1	TRBV15	few	CATRGVNEAFF	TGTGCCACCCGGGGTGTTAATGAAGCTTTCTTT
.	TRBJ2-5	TRBV19	few	CASSINGEGTQYF	TGTGCCAGTAGTATTAACGGGGAAGGTACCCAGTACTTC
.	TRBJ1-2	TRBV29-1	.	CSVPISGNYGYTF	TGCAGCGTTCCCATTTCGGGAAACTATGGCTACACCTTC
.	TRBJ1-2	TRBV12-3/TRBV12-4	.	CASGAPVRTGNYGYTF	TGTGCCAGCGGTGCACCCGTACGGACGGGGAACTATGGCTACACCTTC
.	TRBJ1-2	TRBV12-3/TRBV12-4	few	CASGNNIGYGYTF	TGTGCCAGCGGCAATAATATCGGCTATGGCTACACCTTC
TRBD2	TRBJ2-3	TRBV12-3/TRBV12-4	few	CASSLALIIAGGTDTQYF	TGTGCCAGCAGTTTAGCGCTCATAATAGCGGGGGGCACAGATACGCAGTATTTT
.	TRBJ2-7	TRBV12-3/TRBV12-4	few	CASSFTRNEQYF	TGTGCCAGCAGTTTTACCAGGAACGAGCAGTACTTC
.	TRBJ2-7	TRBV10-3	.	CAVEGSYEQYF	TGTGCCGTGGAGGGCTCCTACGAGCAGTACTTC
TRBD2	TRBJ2-1	TRBV20-1	.	CSAAGGRDEQFF	TGCAGTGCAGCGGGGGGGCGGGATGAGCAGTTCTTC
.	TRBJ2-7	TRBV5-1	.	CASSVVWGSSYEQYF	TGCGCCAGCAGTGTCGTATGGGGGAGCTCCTACGAGCAGTACTTC
.	TRBJ2-1	TRBV4-3	.	CASSQDRPGPYNEQFF	TGCGCCAGCAGCCAAGATCGGCCCGGACCCTACAATGAGCAGTTCTTC
TRBD1	TRBJ1-2	TRBV7-9	.	CASSGGPGQGTF	TGTGCCAGCAGCGGAGGACCGGGACAGGGGACCTTC
.	TRBJ2-1	TRBV3-1	.	CASAEAVNEQFF	TGTGCCAGCGCGGAAGCGGTCAATGAGCAGTTCTTC
.	TRBJ2-5	TRBV27	many	CASKDYRAGETQYF	TGTGCCAGCAAAGACTACAGGGCCGGAGAGACCCAGTACTTC
.	TRBJ1-5	TRBV12-5	.	CASGSLNQPQHF	TGTGCTAGTGGTTCCCTTAATCAGCCCCAGCATTTT
TRBD1	TRBJ1-2	TRBV20-1	few	CSASDRGLVYGYTF	TGCAGTGCTAGTGACAGGGGGCTGGTCTATGGCTACACCTTC
.	TRBJ1-3	TRBV9	many	CASSVEHSGNTIYF	TGTGCCAGCAGCGTAGAGCACTCTGGAAACACCATATATTTT
.	TRBJ2-3	TRBV19	.	CASRKPSTDTQYF	TGTGCCAGTAGAAAACCTAGCACAGATACGCAGTATTTT
.	TRBJ1-4	TRBV5-6	few	CASSFSGLGEKLFF	TGTGCCAGCAGCTTCTCTGGCCTGGGGGAAAAACTGTTTTTT
TRBD1	TRBJ1-5	TRBV20-1	many	CSAKSTGDQPQHF	TGCAGTGCTAAGTCAACAGGGGATCAGCCCCAGCATTTT
.	TRBJ1-5	TRBV20-1	.	CSARPSNQPQHF	TGCAGTGCGCGACCTAGCAATCAGCCCCAGCATTTT
.	TRBJ1-1	TRBV7-9	.	CASSLAGGVEAFF	TGTGCCAGCAGCTTAGCAGGGGGTGTTGAAGCTTTCTTT
.	TRBJ1-6	TRBV6-1	.	CASSEARISPLHF	TGTGCCAGCAGTGAAGCGAGGATTTCACCCCTCCACTTT